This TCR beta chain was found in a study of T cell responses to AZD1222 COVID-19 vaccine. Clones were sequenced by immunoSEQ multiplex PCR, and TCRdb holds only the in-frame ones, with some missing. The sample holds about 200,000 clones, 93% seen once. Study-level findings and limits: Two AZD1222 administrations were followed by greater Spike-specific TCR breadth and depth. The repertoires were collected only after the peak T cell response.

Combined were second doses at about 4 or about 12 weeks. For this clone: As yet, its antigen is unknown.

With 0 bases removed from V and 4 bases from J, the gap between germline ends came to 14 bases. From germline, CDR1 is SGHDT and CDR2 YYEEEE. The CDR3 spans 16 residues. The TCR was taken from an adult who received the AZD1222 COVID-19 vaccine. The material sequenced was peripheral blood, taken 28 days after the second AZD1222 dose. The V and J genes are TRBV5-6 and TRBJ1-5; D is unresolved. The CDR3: CASSLASAMGNQPQHF. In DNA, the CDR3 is TGTGCCAGCAGCTTGGCCTCTGCCATGGGGAATCAGCCCCAGCATTTT.